These 10 T cell receptor beta chains share one sample of origin, sequenced in a study of blood T cell repertoires in COVID-19. Here immunoSEQ multiplex PCR was the method, and the copy in TCRdb shows in-frame clones only, minus some. In the table there are some 320,000 clones, approximately 89% of which are singletons. The sequencing input was PBMCs or T cells enriched from blood (not recorded which). The receptors come from a woman younger than 45 who had recovered from COVID-19.

V gene TRBV9 combines with J gene TRBJ2-3, with TRBD2 matching over 12 bases. Germline-derived CDR1 and CDR2 are SGDLS and YYNGEE. The junction had 10 bases not matched to a gene; V was cut back by 2 bases and J by 3 bases. The CDR3 has 18 residues. CDR3 in amino acids: CASSVNRLAGGPTDTQYF. CDR3 bases: TGTGCCAGCAGCGTGAATCGCCTAGCGGGGGGGCCTACAGATACGCAGTATTTT.

CDR3 in DNA: TGTGCCAGCAGCCTCAACACAGGGGGCAACTATGGCTACACCTTC. Protein sequence: CASSLNTGGNYGYTF. V usage is TRBV11-2 and J usage is TRBJ1-2, with 9 bases lining up with TRBD1. V was clipped by 5 bases and J by 2 bases; unmatched bases: 6. Germline CDR1 reads SGHAT; CDR2 reads FQNNGV. This CDR3 comprises 15 residues.

This clone was seen only once. The V gene is TRBV29-1, the J gene TRBJ2-1; 10 bases are shared with TRBD2. From germline, CDR1 is SQVTM and CDR2 ANQGSEA. V shed 5 bases and J 1 base; nucleotides not matched to a gene: 2. The length of the CDR3 is 14 residues. The DNA for the CDR3 is TGCAGCGTTCGGACTAGCGGTTCCTACAATGAGCAGTTCTTC. Amino acid sequence: CSVRTSGSYNEQFF.

The chain recombines TRBV5-1 with TRBJ1-2, with TRBD1 matching 8 bases. The CDR3 spans 15 residues. V lost 3 bases to trimming and J lost 4 bases; unmatched junction nucleotides: 8. Germline-derived CDR1 and CDR2 are SGHRS and YFSETQ. The CDR3 DNA sequence: TGCGCCAGCAGCTACGGACAGGGATTTTCCTATGGCTACACCTTC. It translates to CASSYGQGFSYGYTF.

This clone was counted between two and nine times. The gene calls are TRBV7-9 and TRBJ1-1, with D maybe TRBD1 (6 bases). Germline CDR1 and CDR2: SEHNR and FQNEAQ (reference sequence). The CDR3 sequence is 19 residues long. V was clipped by 7 bases and J by 5 bases, with 32 bases between them. CDR3 in amino acids: CASTLGALRGGPGKTEAFF. In DNA, the CDR3 is TGTGCCAGCACCCTGGGGGCCCTCCGAGGGGGACCCGGCAAGACTGAAGCTTTCTTT.

The chain has TRBV12-3 or TRBV12-4 and TRBJ2-1; D call uncertain. Trimming shortened V by 6 bases and J by 5 bases, and 11 bases separated the two germline ends. This CDR3 has 13 residues. The CDR3, as DNA: TGTGCCAGCAGCGTGTGGGCCAACAATGAGCAGTTCTTC. Protein sequence: CASSVWANNEQFF.

The V gene is TRBV9, the J gene TRBJ1-1; D uncertain. V dropped 0 bases and J dropped 3 bases, with 9 bases sitting between them. This CDR3 spans 14 amino acids. Germline lookup yields CDR1 SGDLS and CDR2 YYNGEE. The CDR3 DNA is TGTGCCAGCAGCGTAGGGGAGATCTACACTGAAGCTTTCTTT. It encodes CASSVGEIYTEAFF. Full variable domain (missing parts from reference TRBV9 and TRBJ1-1): DSGVTQTPKHLITATGQRVTLRCSPRSGDLSVYWYQQSLDQGLQFLIQYYNGEERAKGNILERFSAQQFPDLHSELNLSSLELGDSALYFCASSVGEIYTEAFFGQGTRLTVV.

V usage is TRBV5-4 and J usage is TRBJ1-2; 7 bases line up with TRBD1. The germline V gene has CDR1 SGHNT and CDR2 YYREEE (reference sequence). This CDR3 region has 17 residues. J was trimmed by 4 bases and V by 4 bases; bases with no gene match: 16. CDR3 in amino acids: CASSPQGGTALAYGYTF. CDR3 sequence (DNA): TGTGCCAGCAGCCCCCAAGGAGGGACAGCGCTAGCCTATGGCTACACCTTC.

The chain joins TRBV6-1 to TRBJ2-5; D might be TRBD1 (6 bases). This CDR3 comprises 14 residues. CDR1 and CDR2 (germline): MNHNS, SASEGT. V lost 3 bases to trimming and J lost 5 bases, with 13 bases between them. CDR3 sequence: CASSENRERETQYF. The CDR3 DNA reads TGTGCCAGCAGTGAGAACAGGGAGCGGGAGACCCAGTACTTC.

This clone was recorded a few times. The chain couples TRBV2 to TRBJ1-3; the match to TRBD1 covers 9 bases. The J segment lost 7 bases and the V segment lost 7 bases, leaving 14 bases of the junction unmatched. The CDR3 covers 16 residues. Germline V lookup: CDR1 SNHLY, CDR2 FYNNEI. CDR3 DNA: TGTGCCAGCACCCTTGCGACCGGGACAGGGTTGAACACCATATATTTT. It encodes CASTLATGTGLNTIYF.